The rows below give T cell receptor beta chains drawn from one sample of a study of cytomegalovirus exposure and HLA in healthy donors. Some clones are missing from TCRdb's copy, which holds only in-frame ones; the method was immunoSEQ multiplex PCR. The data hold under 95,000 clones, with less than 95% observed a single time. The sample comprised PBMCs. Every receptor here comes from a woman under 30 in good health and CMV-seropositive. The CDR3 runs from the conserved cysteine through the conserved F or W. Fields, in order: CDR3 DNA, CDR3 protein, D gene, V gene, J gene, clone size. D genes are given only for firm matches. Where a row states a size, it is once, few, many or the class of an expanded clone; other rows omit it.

CDR3nt: TGTGCCAGTAGTTGGACAGGTGCATATGGCTACACCTTC; CDR3aa: CASSWTGAYGYTF; d_gene: TRBD1; v_gene: TRBV25-1; j_gene: TRBJ1-2; abundance: -
CDR3nt: TGTGCCCGCCCCCGGGACAGGTCAACTTACTACGAGCAGTACTTC; CDR3aa: CARPRDRSTYYEQYF; d_gene: -; v_gene: TRBV21-1; j_gene: TRBJ2-7; abundance: -
CDR3nt: TGTGCCAGTAGCCGAGGGAGGGTTTGGGACACTGAAGCTTTCTTT; CDR3aa: CASSRGRVWDTEAFF; d_gene: -; v_gene: TRBV19; j_gene: TRBJ1-1; abundance: -
CDR3nt: TGTGCCAGCAGAAAACTAGCGGGAGGTATTGACGAGCAGTACTTC; CDR3aa: CASRKLAGGIDEQYF; d_gene: TRBD2; v_gene: TRBV6-5; j_gene: TRBJ2-7; abundance: -
CDR3nt: TGTGCCAGCAGCAACGCTGGGGGCGGCAGGGACTATGGCTACACCTTC; CDR3aa: CASSNAGGGRDYGYTF; d_gene: -; v_gene: TRBV27; j_gene: TRBJ1-2; abundance: -
CDR3nt: TGTGCCAGCACCAGGACTAGCGGGAACACCGGGGAGCTGTTTTTT; CDR3aa: CASTRTSGNTGELFF; d_gene: TRBD2; v_gene: TRBV9; j_gene: TRBJ2-2; abundance: -
CDR3nt: TGTGCCAGCAGCCTCCGGGGGGCGGACAGGGCTTACGAGCAGTACTTC; CDR3aa: CASSLRGADRAYEQYF; d_gene: -; v_gene: TRBV11-2; j_gene: TRBJ2-7; abundance: -
CDR3nt: TGTGCCAGTAGAAAACAGGGTGACAGCTCCTACGAGCAGTACTTC; CDR3aa: CASRKQGDSSYEQYF; d_gene: -; v_gene: TRBV19; j_gene: TRBJ2-7; abundance: -
CDR3nt: TGTGCCAGCTCACCACCAGCTCGACAGACCTACGAGCAGTACTTC; CDR3aa: CASSPPARQTYEQYF; d_gene: -; v_gene: TRBV18; j_gene: TRBJ2-7; abundance: -
CDR3nt: TGTGCCAGCAGTTTAAATCACAGGGGGCCCCAGCATTTT; CDR3aa: CASSLNHRGPQHF; d_gene: TRBD1; v_gene: TRBV28; j_gene: TRBJ1-5; abundance: -
CDR3nt: TGTGCCAGCAGTGAACCCCACTCCGGCCAAGAGACCCAGTACTTC; CDR3aa: CASSEPHSGQETQYF; d_gene: -; v_gene: TRBV2; j_gene: TRBJ2-5; abundance: -
CDR3nt: TGTGCCAGTAGTATAACGGGAAGCAATCAGCCCCAGCATTTT; CDR3aa: CASSITGSNQPQHF; d_gene: -; v_gene: TRBV19; j_gene: TRBJ1-5; abundance: -
CDR3nt: TGTGCCTGGAGTAGCCAGGTAGACTACGAGCAGTACTTC; CDR3aa: CAWSSQVDYEQYF; d_gene: -; v_gene: TRBV30; j_gene: TRBJ2-7; abundance: -
CDR3nt: TGTGCCAGCATAGGGAGGTCCTACGAGCAGTACTTC; CDR3aa: CASIGRSYEQYF; d_gene: -; v_gene: TRBV6-1; j_gene: TRBJ2-7; abundance: few
CDR3nt: TGTGCCAGCAGCTTGGATTTGGGTAGGGGGGGGAGCCAGCCCCAGCATTTT; CDR3aa: CASSLDLGRGGSQPQHF; d_gene: -; v_gene: TRBV5-4; j_gene: TRBJ1-5; abundance: -
CDR3nt: TGTGCCAGCAGCTTACCCGGGACACTCGGAAACACCATATATTTT; CDR3aa: CASSLPGTLGNTIYF; d_gene: -; v_gene: TRBV11-3; j_gene: TRBJ1-3; abundance: -
CDR3nt: TGTGCCAGCAGCTTATCGGGCGGGGAATATAATTCACCCCTCCACTTT; CDR3aa: CASSLSGGEYNSPLHF; d_gene: -; v_gene: TRBV7-3; j_gene: TRBJ1-6; abundance: -
CDR3nt: TGCGCCAGCAGCTCACAATTAGCGGGAGGATCTGGAAACACCATATATTTT; CDR3aa: CASSSQLAGGSGNTIYF; d_gene: -; v_gene: TRBV5-1; j_gene: TRBJ1-3; abundance: -
CDR3nt: TGCGCCAGCAGCCAATCGGGACTAGCGGGAGGGCCCGTCTACAATGAGCAGTTCTTC; CDR3aa: CASSQSGLAGGPVYNEQFF; d_gene: TRBD2; v_gene: TRBV4-3; j_gene: TRBJ2-1; abundance: -
CDR3nt: TGTGCCAGCAGCTTAGGTCTGGGGCAACCCCGGCACTATGGCTACACCTTC; CDR3aa: CASSLGLGQPRHYGYTF; d_gene: -; v_gene: TRBV7-9; j_gene: TRBJ1-2; abundance: -
CDR3nt: TGTGCCAGCAGCTCCCTCCCTGGTGGACAGCGAAGTCATCAGCCCCAGCATTTT; CDR3aa: CASSSLPGGQRSHQPQHF; d_gene: -; v_gene: TRBV7-8; j_gene: TRBJ1-5; abundance: -
CDR3nt: TGTGCCAGCAGTCCCGGGGGGGTCTTCATCTCCTACAATGAGCAGTTCTTC; CDR3aa: CASSPGGVFISYNEQFF; d_gene: TRBD2; v_gene: TRBV27; j_gene: TRBJ2-1; abundance: -
CDR3nt: TGTGCCACCTTCAGGGGGGTAAACTATGGCTACACCTTC; CDR3aa: CATFRGVNYGYTF; d_gene: TRBD1; v_gene: TRBV28; j_gene: TRBJ1-2; abundance: -
CDR3nt: TGCAGCGTGGAGAGACCCACCGATGGCTACACCTTC; CDR3aa: CSVERPTDGYTF; d_gene: -; v_gene: TRBV29-1; j_gene: TRBJ1-2; abundance: -
CDR3nt: TGTGCCAGCACCCATGCCAGCTCTGGGGCCAACGTCCTGACTTTC; CDR3aa: CASTHASSGANVLTF; d_gene: -; v_gene: TRBV7-9; j_gene: TRBJ2-6; abundance: -
CDR3nt: TGTGCCAGCAGCTCAGGACAGGCAGCTCTATCAACTAATGAAAAACTGTTTTTT; CDR3aa: CASSSGQAALSTNEKLFF; d_gene: TRBD1; v_gene: TRBV7-9; j_gene: TRBJ1-4; abundance: -
CDR3nt: TGTGCCATTCTACAGGGGACGAACTACAATGAGCAGTTCTTC; CDR3aa: CAILQGTNYNEQFF; d_gene: TRBD1; v_gene: TRBV28; j_gene: TRBJ2-1; abundance: -
CDR3nt: TGTGCCAGCAGCTTAAAGGGATTTGGCTCGGGGGAGACCCAGTACTTC; CDR3aa: CASSLKGFGSGETQYF; d_gene: -; v_gene: TRBV11-2; j_gene: TRBJ2-5; abundance: -
CDR3nt: TGTGCCAGCAGCTTAGTGGGACTACAGAATGAGCAGTTCTTC; CDR3aa: CASSLVGLQNEQFF; d_gene: TRBD2; v_gene: TRBV7-9; j_gene: TRBJ2-1; abundance: few
CDR3nt: TGTGCCAGCAGCTTAGAAGAGACAGGGGGCGATGGCTACACCTTC; CDR3aa: CASSLEETGGDGYTF; d_gene: TRBD1; v_gene: TRBV7-6; j_gene: TRBJ1-2; abundance: few
CDR3nt: TGTGCCATCAGTAGACAGGGGGTAAGCAATCAGCCCCAGCATTTT; CDR3aa: CAISRQGVSNQPQHF; d_gene: TRBD1; v_gene: TRBV10-3; j_gene: TRBJ1-5; abundance: once
CDR3nt: TGTGCCAGTAGAGACAGAGGAATCAGGACTAGCGGGGGGGCGGCCGGGGAGCTGTTTTTT; CDR3aa: CASRDRGIRTSGGAAGELFF; d_gene: TRBD2; v_gene: TRBV19; j_gene: TRBJ2-2; abundance: -
CDR3nt: TGTGCCAGTAGCTTAAGTGGGGCGATGGCAGATACGCAGTATTTT; CDR3aa: CASSLSGAMADTQYF; d_gene: -; v_gene: TRBV7-3; j_gene: TRBJ2-3; abundance: -
CDR3nt: TGTGCCAGCACCCGGAGGGGTATTGAAACCAAAAACATTCAGTACTTC; CDR3aa: CASTRRGIETKNIQYF; d_gene: -; v_gene: TRBV6-6; j_gene: TRBJ2-4; abundance: -
CDR3nt: TGTGCCAGCAGCTCTGCTGGGCGTGAAGAGACCCAGTACTTC; CDR3aa: CASSSAGREETQYF; d_gene: -; v_gene: TRBV7-7; j_gene: TRBJ2-5; abundance: once
CDR3nt: TGTGCCAGCAGCCCATCCAAGGGACAGGATAGCAATCAGCCCCAGCATTTT; CDR3aa: CASSPSKGQDSNQPQHF; d_gene: TRBD1; v_gene: TRBV11-2; j_gene: TRBJ1-5; abundance: -
CDR3nt: TGTGCCTGGATTGGACTAGCGAACACAGATACGCAGTATTTT; CDR3aa: CAWIGLANTDTQYF; d_gene: TRBD2; v_gene: TRBV30; j_gene: TRBJ2-3; abundance: once
CDR3nt: TGCGCCAGCAGCTTAGGACAGGGGCGAAGCTATGGCTACACCTTC; CDR3aa: CASSLGQGRSYGYTF; d_gene: TRBD1; v_gene: TRBV5-1; j_gene: TRBJ1-2; abundance: -
CDR3nt: TGTGCCAGTAGTTCTAGCGGGAGGGTCGATGAGCAGTTCTTC; CDR3aa: CASSSSGRVDEQFF; d_gene: TRBD2; v_gene: TRBV19; j_gene: TRBJ2-1; abundance: -
CDR3nt: TGTGCCACCAGGGAGGCCTCGGGTGGCTACACCTTC; CDR3aa: CATREASGGYTF; d_gene: -; v_gene: TRBV15; j_gene: TRBJ1-2; abundance: -
CDR3nt: TGTGCCAGCCTCCGGGCGGGTAACACCGGGGAGCTGTTTTTT; CDR3aa: CASLRAGNTGELFF; d_gene: -; v_gene: TRBV5-5; j_gene: TRBJ2-2; abundance: -
CDR3nt: TGTGCCAGCAGGAAGACAGGGAACACTGAAGCTTTCTTT; CDR3aa: CASRKTGNTEAFF; d_gene: -; v_gene: TRBV5-4; j_gene: TRBJ1-1; abundance: once
CDR3nt: TGTGCCAGCAGAGAGCTCCGGACAGGGGTTAATGAAAAACTGTTTTTT; CDR3aa: CASRELRTGVNEKLFF; d_gene: TRBD1; v_gene: TRBV28; j_gene: TRBJ1-4; abundance: -
CDR3nt: TGCAGCGCCTCAGGGTGGCCTACGTCTGGCTACACCTTC; CDR3aa: CSASGWPTSGYTF; d_gene: -; v_gene: TRBV29-1; j_gene: TRBJ1-2; abundance: -